This T cell receptor beta chain is drawn from a study of blood T cells in healthy people across ages. Study-wide findings and caveats: Donor CMV status, an unknown factor, possibly confounded changes in expanded clonotypes.

With a J-beta primer mix and a sample-barcoded 5' primer, a second PCR ran 7 to 11 cycles. Each CDR3 protein is one row after TCRdb ran MiXCR on the 5' RACE reads. The sample contains roughly 720,000 distinct CDR3 sequences, 40% to 65% of which appear only once. Researchers collected 9 to 10 milliliters of peripheral blood from every single donor. They isolated at least 6.5 million PBMCs from each sample. The germline gives CDR1 SQVTM, CDR2 ANQGSEA. J was trimmed by 3 bases and V by 4 bases; bases with no gene match: 9. This CDR3 has 14 amino acids. This clonotype has more than one count but fewer than ten. Its cognate antigen is unknown.

The source of this sequence is a man older than 75 in good health. The sample was blood. The gene calls are TRBV29-1 and TRBJ2-7; TRBD1 matches at 7 bases. This chain's CDR3 is CSVGSRQGDYEQYF. The CDR3 DNA is TGCAGCGTTGGGTCGAGACAGGGTGACTACGAGCAGTACTTC.